The 14 T cell receptor beta chains below all came from one sample that was sequenced in a study of T-cell reconstitution after alpha-beta-depleted transplantation in children. Preparation of the TCRbeta library involved a method that used unique molecular identifiers. A single record per CDR3 protein comes from TCRdb applying MiXCR to the PCR reads. The sample lists 400,000 to 550,000 distinct CDR3 sequences; 8% to 11% were seen once. Here the sequenced sample was PBMCs, taken before TCRalphabeta/CD19-depleted stem cell transplant. The source of these receptors is a child under 10 years old with inherited bone marrow failure, due to receive a stem cell transplant.

This clonotype came up many times. The rearrangement links TRBV4-2 to TRBJ2-5; TRBD2 aligns across 7 bases. The V gene's germline CDR1 is LGHNA and CDR2 YNFKEQ. The J segment lost 4 bases and the V segment lost 4 bases, leaving 9 bases of the junction unmatched. The CDR3 has 15 amino acids. CDR3 protein: CASSPSGGGAETQYF. CDR3 nucleotides: TGTGCCAGCAGCCCCTCTGGGGGAGGGGCAGAGACCCAGTACTTC.

The sample holds one count of this clonotype. A junction end diverges from the germline sequence, so it may reflect a read error. The chain uses TRBV6-1 and TRBJ2-2, with unresolved D. Germline-derived CDR1 and CDR2 are MNHNS and SASEGT. This CDR3 contains 14 residues. As DNA, the CDR3 is TGCGCCAGCAGTAGCCGACTTAACACCTGGGAGCTGTTTTTT. Translating gives CASSSRLNTWELFF.

This sequence joins TRBV28 and TRBJ1-5, with a possible D match to TRBD1 (5 bases). CDR1 is MDHEN and CDR2 is SYDVKM in the germline V gene. V shed 2 bases and J shed 5 bases, with 10 bases lying between them. CDR3 size: 14 residues. CDR3 sequence reads: CASSLAGAYQPQHF. The CDR3 region has the DNA TGTGCCAGCAGTTTAGCCGGGGCCTATCAGCCCCAGCATTTT.

This clonotype has a count of ten or more. The genes are TRBV29-1 and TRBJ2-2, with 7 bases aligning to TRBD1. J lost 8 bases, V lost 6 bases, and 3 bases had no gene match. CDR3 size: 11 residues. Germline CDR1 reads SQVTM; CDR2 reads ANQGSEA. DNA of the CDR3: TGCAGCGTCACAGGGGAAGGGGAGCTGTTTTTT. Its protein is CSVTGEGELFF.

On this clonotype: Being one base from a much bigger clone, this may be a read error. The chain is built from TRBV6-1 and TRBJ2-2, with TRBD1 as a possible D gene (6 bases). The CDR3 length is 15 residues. Per the germline V gene, CDR1 is MNHNS and CDR2 is SASEGT. The DNA of the CDR3 is TGTGCCAGCACCGGACAGCTCTCGAACACCTGGGAGCTGTTTTTT. It codes for CASTGQLSNTWELFF.

This clonotype appeared many times. This chain connects TRBV12-3 or TRBV12-4 to TRBJ1-5, with 7 bases identical to TRBD1. The CDR3 covers 15 residues. The ends lost 3 bases at V and 4 bases at J; junction bases unmatched: 6. DNA for the CDR3: TGTGCCAGCAGTTTCGGACAGGTTGGGAATCAGCCCCAGCATTTT. It yields the protein CASSFGQVGNQPQHF.

This clonotype was recorded many times. The V gene is TRBV4-3, the J gene TRBJ2-3; TRBD1 matches 10 bases. The germline V gene has CDR1 LGHNA and CDR2 YSLEER. With V trimmed by 4 bases and J by 6 bases, 10 bases remained unmatched. The CDR3 sequence is 16 residues long. The CDR3 sequence is CASSRIGTGVSDTQYF. As DNA, the CDR3 is TGCGCCAGCAGCCGTATCGGGACAGGGGTCTCGGATACGCAGTATTTT.

The CDR3 nucleotides read TGCAGTGCGGCCTACGAGCAGTACTTC. It translates to CSAAYEQYF. V and J are TRBV20-1 and TRBJ2-7; D remains ambiguous. The CDR3 length is 9 residues. V lost 6 bases, J lost 2 bases, and 2 bases lay in between. Germline V CDR1 and CDR2: DFQATT, SNEGSKA (reference sequence).

This clonotype was seen only a few times. This rearrangement joins TRBV12-5 to TRBJ1-5, with TRBD1 identical over 8 bases. There are 16 residues in the CDR3. Germline V gives CDR1 LGHNT, CDR2 FRNRAP. J was trimmed by 0 bases and V by 1 base; bases with no gene match: 2. The CDR3 nucleotides are TGTGCTAGTGGTTTGGGACAGGGGAATAGCAATCAGCCCCAGCATTTT. Translated, it gives CASGLGQGNSNQPQHF.

This clonotype was counted a few times. CDR3 nucleotides: TGCGCCAGCAGCTCAGCGCCAGAGTACCAAGAGACCCAGTACTTC. As protein: CASSSAPEYQETQYF. The V and J genes are TRBV5-1 and TRBJ2-5; D uncertain. This CDR3 region has 15 residues. The germline CDR1 and CDR2 sequences are SGHRS and YFSETQ. Trimming stripped 3 bases from V and 0 bases from J, with 12 bases between.

This clonotype was counted ten times or more. V and J are TRBV7-9 and TRBJ2-5; D is uncertain. Germline V lookup: CDR1 SEHNR, CDR2 FQNEAQ (reference sequence). V dropped 6 bases and J dropped 0 bases, with 5 bases sitting between them. This CDR3 comprises 12 residues. DNA of the CDR3: TGTGCCAGCAGACATGACCAAGAGACCCAGTACTTC. Translating it yields CASRHDQETQYF.

This clonotype has at least ten counts. The J gene is TRBJ2-2, the V gene TRBV29-1; 9 bases map to TRBD2. CDR1 and CDR2 from the germline V gene are SQVTM and ANQGSEA. This CDR3 is 15 amino acids long. The trim removed 1 base at V and 2 bases at J, leaving 2 bases unmatched. In DNA form, the CDR3 reads TGCAGCGTTGAAGGGACTAGCGCAAACACCGGGGAGCTGTTTTTT. This gives the protein CSVEGTSANTGELFF.

V usage is TRBV20-1 and J usage is TRBJ1-3; TRBD1 is a possible D gene (5 bases). V was clipped by 7 bases and J by 3 bases, with 16 bases between them. The CDR3 is made up of 14 amino acids. Germline CDR1 is DFQATT and CDR2 is SNEGSKA (reference sequence). CDR3 sequence: CSVVGADYGNTIYF. The CDR3 bases are TGCAGTGTAGTAGGGGCAGACTATGGAAACACCATATATTTT.

In its sample, this clonotype was seen many times. The genes are TRBV29-1 and TRBJ1-5; no firm D call. Looked up from germline, CDR1 is SQVTM and CDR2 is ANQGSEA. The CDR3 runs 12 residues. Deletions cut 6 bases from V and 3 bases from J, with 9 bases between. The CDR3: CSVDTHNQPQHF. The CDR3 coding sequence is TGCAGCGTCGACACGCACAATCAGCCCCAGCATTTT.